Presented here are 31 T cell receptor beta chains from one specimen sequenced in a study of blood T cell repertoires in COVID-19. Produced via immunoSEQ multiplex PCR; TCRdb's table is partial and in-frame only. The data hold about 87,000 clones, with around 84% observed a single time. Sequenced material: peripheral blood. Receptor source: a man between 35 and 55 years old with acute or convalescent COVID-19.

The rearrangement uses TRBV7-9 and TRBJ2-7; TRBD1 aligns across 7 bases. Trimming cost V 5 bases and J 0 bases; bases outside gene matches: 10. The germline gives CDR1 SEHNR, CDR2 FQNEAQ (reference sequence). The CDR3 extends over 16 amino acids. The CDR3 sequence: CASSAQRGPFSYEQYF. The CDR3 nucleotides are TGTGCCAGCAGCGCGCAGAGGGGGCCGTTCTCCTACGAGCAGTACTTC.

The chain links TRBV27 to TRBJ1-1; D gene uncertain. The CDR3 extends over 13 amino acids. Germline values: CDR1 MNHEY, CDR2 SMNVEV (reference sequence). V was trimmed by 5 bases and J by 8 bases, leaving 15 bases between them. CDR3 protein: CASSPLNVPEAFF. CDR3 sequence (DNA): TGTGCCAGCAGTCCCCTAAATGTTCCCGAAGCTTTCTTT.

This clone was observed a single time. J is TRBJ2-7 and V is TRBV18; the match to TRBD2 covers 10 bases. J lost 1 base, V lost 3 bases, and 6 bases had no gene match. Germline V gives CDR1 KGHSH, CDR2 LQKENI. The CDR3 extends over 16 amino acids. CDR3 nucleotides: TGTGCCAGCTCACCCACTAGCGGGATAGGATCCTACGAGCAGTACTTC. Protein product: CASSPTSGIGSYEQYF. The variable domain in full, with the rest retrieved from reference TRBV18 and TRBJ2-7, is NAGVMQNPRHLVRRRGQEARLRCSPMKGHSHVYWYRQLPEEGLKFMVYLQKENIIDESGMPKERFSAEFPKEGPSILRIQQVVRGDSAAYFCASSPTSGIGSYEQYFGPGTRLTVT.

The chain recombines TRBV6-1 with TRBJ2-6, with 8 bases that match TRBD1. CDR1 and CDR2 (germline): MNHNS, SASEGT. The CDR3 length is 17 residues. J gave up 0 bases and V 4 bases, and 5 bases lay outside the gene matches. The CDR3 sequence: CASSVGQGPSGANVLTF. The CDR3 DNA reads TGTGCCAGCAGTGTTGGACAGGGCCCCTCTGGGGCCAACGTCCTGACTTTC.

V gene TRBV5-1 combines with J gene TRBJ2-2, with 10 bases matching TRBD2. The CDR3 has 17 residues. V lost 0 bases and J lost 2; bases outside the gene matches: 4. Looked up from germline, CDR1 is SGHRS and CDR2 is YFSETQ. CDR3 nucleotides: TGCGCCAGCAGCTTGGTAGTAGCGGGGGGAAACACCGGGGAGCTGTTTTTT. Translated: CASSLVVAGGNTGELFF.

This clone was observed a handful of times. V usage is TRBV2 and J usage is TRBJ2-3; tentative D call: TRBD2 (6 bases). Trimming stripped 6 bases from V and 4 bases from J, with 11 bases between. This CDR3 has 13 amino acids. From germline, CDR1 is SNHLY and CDR2 FYNNEI. The CDR3 sequence is CASSREMADTQYF. The DNA of the CDR3 is TGTGCCAGCAGCCGGGAGATGGCAGATACGCAGTATTTT.

The chain has TRBV5-1 and TRBJ2-2; 7 bases line up with TRBD2. Germline CDR1 reads SGHRS; CDR2 reads YFSETQ. V lost 0 bases, J lost 3 bases, and 5 bases stayed unmatched. This CDR3 is 16 amino acids long. CDR3 amino acids: CASSLDGLGDTGELFF. As DNA, the CDR3 is TGCGCCAGCAGCTTGGATGGACTAGGTGACACCGGGGAGCTGTTTTTT.

This chain connects TRBV7-9 to TRBJ1-3, with D unclear. Germline CDR1 reads SEHNR; CDR2 reads FQNEAQ (reference sequence). V was pared by 10 bases and J by 4 bases, with 11 bases between. The CDR3 has 12 residues. CDR3: CATLIHGNTIYF. CDR3 in DNA: TGTGCCACCCTGATACACGGAAACACCATATATTTT. Full variable domain (remainder filled in from reference TRBV7-9 and TRBJ1-3): DTGVSQNPRHKITKRGQNVTFRCDPISEHNRLYWYRQTLGQGPEFLTYFQNEAQLEKSRLLSDRFSAERPKGSFSTLEIQRTEQGDSAMYLCATLIHGNTIYFGEGSWLTVV.

This rearrangement joins TRBV27 to TRBJ2-7; D gene uncertain. The CDR3 covers 16 residues. The V gene lost 3 bases and the J gene lost 3 bases, with 18 bases spanning the gap. Germline CDR1 MNHEY, CDR2 SMNVEV (reference sequence). The CDR3 DNA follows: TGTGCCAGCAGTTTTTCGGGTATGACTTTGTACTACGAGCAGTACTTC. As protein: CASSFSGMTLYYEQYF.

This clone was seen just once. This chain links TRBV4-2 with TRBJ2-7, with 7 bases matching TRBD2. V dropped 0 bases and J dropped 5; count of bases not matched to a gene: 7. The CDR3 length is 15 residues. Germline-derived CDR1 and CDR2 are LGHNA and YNFKEQ. Here the CDR3 DNA reads TGTGCCAGCAGCCAAGACCCGGGAGGCAGGGACGAGCAGTACTTC. Its translation: CASSQDPGGRDEQYF.

The rearrangement links TRBV28 to TRBJ2-3; 7 bases agree with TRBD2. This CDR3 has 16 amino acids. V trimming: 8 bases; J trimming: 2 bases; junction bases outside the gene matches: 13. CDR1 and CDR2 (germline): MDHEN, SYDVKM. CDR3: CASSNGASGNTDTQYF. In nucleotides, the CDR3 is TGTGCCAGCTCCAACGGTGCTAGCGGAAACACAGATACGCAGTATTTT.

The chain couples TRBV5-1 to TRBJ2-7, with 11 bases aligning to TRBD2. This CDR3 is built from 15 residues. With 3 bases clipped from V and 2 bases from J, the junction kept 4 bases outside the gene matches. Germline V gene data show CDR1 as SGHRS and CDR2 as YFSETQ. CDR3 in amino acids: CASSSGTSGTYEQYF. The CDR3 nucleotides are TGCGCCAGCAGCTCAGGGACTAGCGGCACCTACGAGCAGTACTTC. Supplemented by reference TRBV5-1 and TRBJ2-7, the full variable domain reads KAGVTQTPRYLIKTRGQQVTLSCSPISGHRSVSWYQQTPGQGLQFLFEYFSETQRNKGNFPGRFSGRQFSNSRSEMNVSTLELGDSALYLCASSSGTSGTYEQYFGPGTRLTVT.

This chain uses TRBV30 with TRBJ1-5; D not certain. CDR1 and CDR2 from the germline V gene are GTSNPN and SVGIG (reference sequence). The CDR3 contains 13 residues. Trimming stripped 6 bases from V and 3 bases from J, with 12 bases between. CDR3 bases: TGTGCCTGCGAGGGAGGGAACAATCAGCCCCAGCATTTT. The encoded protein is CACEGGNNQPQHF. The full variable domain, its missing parts supplied by reference TRBV30 and TRBJ1-5, is SQTIHQWPATLVQPVGSPLSLECTVEGTSNPNLYWYRQAAGRGLQLLFYSVGIGQISSEVPQNLSASRPQDRQFILSSKKLLLSDSGFYLCACEGGNNQPQHFGDGTRLSIL.

Comments on this clone: The same CDR3 also results from other DNA sequences found in this sample. The chain combines TRBV30 with TRBJ1-1; tentative D call: TRBD1 (5 bases). The germline V gene encodes CDR1 GTSNPN and CDR2 SVGIG (reference sequence). CDR3 length equals 13 residues. Trimming took off 4 bases at V and 1 base at J, with 10 bases between the two ends. For the CDR3, the DNA is TGTGCCTGGAAGCAGGGATGGAACACTGAAGCTTTCTTT. Its translation is CAWKQGWNTEAFF.

This chain joins TRBV9 and TRBJ2-1; 9 nucleotides agree with TRBD2. J lost 5 bases, V lost 4 bases, and 13 bases had no gene match. The germline V gene has CDR1 SGDLS and CDR2 YYNGEE. The CDR3 length is 17 residues. CDR3 nucleotide sequence: TGTGCCAGCAGCCCACGTAATGGCGGGAGGGCCCACAATGAGCAGTTCTTC. As protein: CASSPRNGGRAHNEQFF.

The V gene is TRBV27, the J gene TRBJ2-7, with D perhaps matching TRBD2 (5 bases). Trimming removed 3 bases at V and 5 bases at J, with 14 bases between. The CDR3 runs to 14 residues. Germline loops: CDR1 MNHEY, CDR2 SMNVEV (reference sequence). The CDR3 region is CASSLGAVGDEQYF. DNA for the CDR3: TGTGCCAGCAGTTTGGGCGCGGTGGGAGACGAGCAGTACTTC.

This clone appeared a few times. This chain uses TRBV6-6 with TRBJ1-2; D is uncertain. Looked up from germline, CDR1 is MNHNY and CDR2 is SVGAGI (reference sequence). V lost 5 bases to trimming and J lost 4 bases, with 20 bases between them. The CDR3 contains 16 residues. In DNA form, the CDR3 reads TGTGCCAGCAGTCCCTCGGAGGGTGGTGGCCTCTATGGCTACACCTTC. The encoded protein is CASSPSEGGGLYGYTF.

The V gene is TRBV7-2, the J gene TRBJ2-2; 8 nucleotides line up with TRBD1. The V and J ends lost 4 bases and 2 bases, in that order; junction bases with no gene match: 6. The length of the CDR3 is 16 residues. Germline V gives CDR1 SGHTA, CDR2 FQGNSA. The CDR3 here is CASSSAGGTNTGELFF. Here the CDR3 DNA reads TGTGCCAGCAGCTCCGCAGGGGGCACTAACACCGGGGAGCTGTTTTTT.

The CDR3 region is CASSPGGGNIQYF. For the CDR3, the DNA is TGTGCCAGCTCACCAGGGGGGGGAAACATTCAGTACTTC. The chain uses TRBV18 and TRBJ2-4; 7 bases align to TRBD2. The J segment lost 6 bases and the V segment lost 2 bases, leaving 1 base of the junction unmatched. The CDR3 has 13 amino acids. Germline V lookup: CDR1 KGHSH, CDR2 LQKENI. The complete variable domain, with remaining parts taken from reference TRBV18 and TRBJ2-4, reads NAGVMQNPRHLVRRRGQEARLRCSPMKGHSHVYWYRQLPEEGLKFMVYLQKENIIDESGMPKERFSAEFPKEGPSILRIQQVVRGDSAAYFCASSPGGGNIQYFGAGTRLSVL.

This clone was observed a single time. This chain connects TRBV7-3 to TRBJ2-1, with D perhaps TRBD2 (5 bases). The CDR3 consists of 12 residues. Deletions cut 5 bases from V and 9 bases from J, with 11 bases between. The germline CDR1 and CDR2 sequences are SGHTA and FQGTGA. The DNA of the CDR3 is TGTGCCAGCAGCCCCACCCGGGGTGAGCAGTTCTTC. Protein product: CASSPTRGEQFF.

This chain links TRBV5-6 with TRBJ1-3; D unresolved. Per the germline V gene, CDR1 is SGHDT and CDR2 is YYEEEE. This CDR3 region has 14 residues. Trimming removed 0 bases at V and 4 bases at J, with 8 bases between. The CDR3 DNA reads TGTGCCAGCAGCTTGGTTACATTAGGAAACACCATATATTTT. Encoded protein: CASSLVTLGNTIYF.

The chain couples TRBV15 to TRBJ2-7; TRBD1 aligns across 7 bases. Losses at the gene ends were 5 bases for V and 2 bases for J; bases not matched to a gene: 6. Germline V gene lookup returns CDR1 LNHNV and CDR2 YYDKDF (reference sequence). CDR3 size: 14 residues. The chain's CDR3 is CATSGWDRAYEQYF. The DNA for the CDR3 is TGTGCCACCAGCGGATGGGACAGAGCCTACGAGCAGTACTTC.

CDR3 nucleotide sequence: TGTGCCAGCTCACCGGGGGCACGCACAGATACGCAGTATTTT. Its protein is CASSPGARTDTQYF. The V gene is TRBV18, the J gene TRBJ2-3; D might be TRBD1 (6 bases). The CDR3 has 14 residues. Germline CDR1 KGHSH, CDR2 LQKENI. Trimming cost V 3 bases and J 1 base, with 8 bases left between them.

This chain joins TRBV18 and TRBJ1-2; D is undetermined. This CDR3 contains 13 residues. V was cut by 2 bases and J by 8 bases, with 12 bases left in between. The germline gives CDR1 KGHSH, CDR2 LQKENI. The CDR3: CASSPIEGRGYTF. The CDR3 DNA reads TGTGCCAGCTCACCAATCGAGGGAAGAGGCTACACCTTC. The full variable domain, with the rest looked up from reference TRBV18 and TRBJ1-2, is NAGVMQNPRHLVRRRGQEARLRCSPMKGHSHVYWYRQLPEEGLKFMVYLQKENIIDESGMPKERFSAEFPKEGPSILRIQQVVRGDSAAYFCASSPIEGRGYTFGSGTRLTVV.

V and J are TRBV6-5 and TRBJ1-1; TRBD1 aligns across 10 bases. CDR3 length equals 15 residues. V was pared by 2 bases and J by 7 bases, with 7 bases of the junction left unmatched. Germline CDR1 reads MNHEY; CDR2 reads SVGAGI. Here the CDR3 DNA reads TGTGCCAGCAGTTACATGCCGGGACAGGGGATTGAAGCTTTCTTT. Its translation: CASSYMPGQGIEAFF.

This clone has just a few counts. This chain connects TRBV7-9 to TRBJ2-7, with D perhaps TRBD2 (6 bases). The CDR3 is 13 residues long. Germline loops: CDR1 SEHNR, CDR2 FQNEAQ (reference sequence). The ends were cut back, 5 bases at V and 3 bases at J, with 11 bases in the middle. The CDR3 sequence is CASSPSSVYEQYF. The CDR3 region has the DNA TGTGCCAGCAGCCCCTCTAGCGTCTACGAGCAGTACTTC.

The chain uses TRBV9 and TRBJ1-2, with TRBD1 identical over 7 bases. The CDR3 has 15 residues. V lost 2 bases, J lost 8 bases, and 12 bases stayed unmatched. Germline assignment: CDR1 SGDLS and CDR2 YYNGEE. CDR3 DNA: TGTGCCAGCAGCGTCGGAGGGGGCGAAATTTGGGGCTACACCTTC. Its translation is CASSVGGGEIWGYTF.

The chain couples TRBV13 to TRBJ1-3; no reliable D call. Trimming stripped 3 bases from V and 4 bases from J, with 13 bases between. This CDR3 is built from 15 residues. Germline CDR1 and CDR2: PRHDT and FYEKMQ (reference sequence). CDR3 DNA sequence: TGTGCCAGCAGCTTTCGCGGACTTCGGGGAAACACCATATATTTT. Protein product: CASSFRGLRGNTIYF.

V usage is TRBV3-1 (or the pseudogene TRBV3-2) and J usage is TRBJ1-1; D unclear. The V end lost 1 base, the J end lost 6 bases, and 12 bases lay between the germline ends. The CDR3 is made up of 14 amino acids. The germline CDR1 and CDR2 sequences are LGHDT and YNNKEL (reference sequence). CDR3 nucleotides: TGTGCCAGCAGCCAAGGATCAGGCCACTCTGAAGCTTTCTTT. Residues: CASSQGSGHSEAFF.

V usage is TRBV9 and J usage is TRBJ2-2, with D maybe TRBD2 (6 bases). V was cut by 0 bases and J by 0 bases, with 9 bases left in between. There are 16 residues in the CDR3. Germline V CDR1 and CDR2: SGDLS, YYNGEE. In nucleotides, the CDR3 is TGTGCCAGCAGCGTAGCAGCGGGTGCGAACACCGGGGAGCTGTTTTTT. Its translation: CASSVAAGANTGELFF.

The CDR3: CASSEGGIFEQYF. The DNA for the CDR3 is TGCGCCAGCAGTGAGGGCGGAATATTCGAGCAGTACTTC. V gene TRBV10-1 combines with J gene TRBJ2-7; D ambiguous. The CDR3 runs to 13 residues. Between the trimmed V and J ends, which lost 2 bases and 6 bases, there was a span of 11 bases. CDR1 is WNHNN and CDR2 is SYGVQD in the germline V gene (reference sequence).